This entry lists 17 T cell receptor beta chains sequenced from one sample in a study of T-cell reconstitution after alpha-beta-depleted transplantation in children. This sample's TCRbeta library carried unique molecular identifier barcodes. One entry per CDR3 protein, called by TCRdb with MiXCR from the PCR reads. The profile shows roughly 420,000 distinct CDR3 sequences, 15% to 20% of them singletons. Sequences were derived from PBMCs, mostly from graft donor cells, sampled 360 days after TCRalphabeta/CD19-depleted stem cell transplant. All receptors derive from a boy under two years old who had a stem cell transplant for Wiskott-Aldrich syndrome, so the T cells may come from the graft donor.

This chain uses TRBV27 with TRBJ2-3; 10 bases agree with TRBD2. CDR1 is MNHEY and CDR2 is SMNVEV in the germline V gene (reference sequence). V shed 3 bases, J shed 5 bases, and the junction held 8 bases outside the gene matches. The CDR3 totals 16 residues. The DNA of the CDR3 is TGTGCCAGCAGTTTTGGAGCGGGAGGGCCCGGAGATACGCAGTATTTT. This gives the protein CASSFGAGGPGDTQYF.

J is TRBJ2-2 and V is TRBV15; D remains ambiguous. The ends were cut back, 3 bases at V and 8 bases at J, with 7 bases in the middle. This CDR3 has 12 amino acids. Per the germline V gene, CDR1 is LNHNV and CDR2 is YYDKDF (reference sequence). The CDR3 DNA follows: TGTGCCACCAGCAGGGTGGGGGGGGAGCTGTTTTTT. Protein product: CATSRVGGELFF.

This sequence joins TRBV12-3 or TRBV12-4 and TRBJ2-7; TRBD2 matches at 12 bases. The V gene end was trimmed by 5 bases and the J gene end by 7 bases; junction bases not matched to a gene: 3. The CDR3 length is 13 residues. CDR3 sequence (DNA): TGTGCCAGCAGTAGACTAGCGGGGGAAGAGCAGTACTTC. It encodes CASSRLAGEEQYF.

This clonotype appeared a few times. The chain has TRBV4-1 and TRBJ2-4; maybe TRBD2 (6 bases). The CDR3 length is 16 residues. Germline V lookup: CDR1 MGHRA, CDR2 YSYEKL. V was clipped by 1 base and J by 2 bases, with 12 bases between them. CDR3 protein: CASSQVPSATKNIQYF. DNA of the CDR3: TGCGCCAGCAGCCAAGTTCCTAGCGCAACCAAAAACATTCAGTACTTC.

This clonotype was counted between two and nine times. The chain is built from TRBV20-1 and TRBJ2-1, with TRBD2 identical over 13 bases. CDR3 length: 20 amino acids. With 1 base clipped from V and 7 bases from J, the junction kept 19 bases outside the gene matches. The germline CDR1 and CDR2 sequences are DFQATT and SNEGSKA (reference sequence). CDR3 DNA sequence: TGCAGTGCTAGAGGAGGGGCGCTTTTTCCGGGACTAGCGGGACCGAATGAGCAGTTCTTC. Translating it yields CSARGGALFPGLAGPNEQFF.

This clonotype was counted a few times. This sequence joins TRBV29-1 and TRBJ2-3; the D is unclear. The V end was cut by 1 base, the J end by 0 bases, with 5 bases between. Germline V gene data show CDR1 as SQVTM and CDR2 as ANQGSEA. The CDR3 contains 13 residues. The CDR3 spells CSVEAGSTDTQYF. CDR3 nucleotide sequence: TGCAGCGTTGAAGCAGGCAGCACAGATACGCAGTATTTT.

This clonotype showed up just a few times. This chain connects TRBV9 to TRBJ2-5, with D tentatively TRBD1 (5 bases). The CDR3 length is 14 residues. Per germline, CDR1 SGDLS and CDR2 YYNGEE. V lost 0 bases and J 5 bases, leaving 11 bases between the germline ends. The CDR3 loop is CASSVDWGWETQYF. In nucleotides, the CDR3 is TGTGCCAGCAGCGTAGACTGGGGCTGGGAGACCCAGTACTTC.

This clonotype was observed a few times. CDR3 protein: CASVDRGTDTQYF. The CDR3 DNA sequence: TGTGCCAGCGTCGACAGGGGGACAGATACGCAGTATTTT. The chain employs TRBV28 and TRBJ2-3; TRBD1 aligns across 9 bases. Per germline, CDR1 MDHEN and CDR2 SYDVKM. The V gene end was trimmed by 8 bases and the J gene end by 3 bases; junction bases not matched to a gene: 3. The CDR3 contains 13 residues.

This clonotype was detected a few times. The genes are TRBV13 and TRBJ1-2; 9 bases fit TRBD1. The CDR3 has 15 residues. J was trimmed by 8 bases and V by 6 bases; bases with no gene match: 13. Per germline, CDR1 PRHDT and CDR2 FYEKMQ (reference sequence). CDR3 in DNA: TGTGCCAGCAGACCAATTCTGACAGGGGGAACGGGCTACACCTTC. Its translation is CASRPILTGGTGYTF.

The table lists this clonotype with a few counts. The CDR3 bases are TGTGCCAGCAGCTTAGCGCTGGGGGCCAACACAGATACGCAGTATTTT. Encoded protein: CASSLALGANTDTQYF. The chain joins TRBV7-8 to TRBJ2-3; TRBD1 is a possible D gene (6 bases). V was shortened by 0 bases and J by 2 bases, with 12 bases between the two germline ends. Germline-derived CDR1 and CDR2 are SGHVS and FQNEAQ. The CDR3 has 16 amino acids.

This clonotype was seen only once. This rearrangement joins TRBV11-2 to TRBJ2-7; 8 bases match TRBD1. Per germline, CDR1 SGHAT and CDR2 FQNNGV. With V trimmed by 4 bases and J by 7 bases, 15 bases remained unmatched. The CDR3 is 16 amino acids. CDR3 DNA: TGTGCCAGCAGCTGGGGTTCCGGGCAGGGGGCAAAAGAGCAGTACTTC. Amino acids: CASSWGSGQGAKEQYF.

This clonotype has more than one count but fewer than ten. The chain employs TRBV15 and TRBJ1-2; D is uncertain. This CDR3 has 16 residues. CDR1 and CDR2 from the germline V gene are LNHNV and YYDKDF (reference sequence). Between the trimmed V and J ends, which lost 1 base and 4 bases, there was a span of 16 bases. In nucleotides, the CDR3 is TGTGCCACCAGCAGAGGGGCCGTGCTTGAGGCCTATGGCTACACCTTC. Translating it yields CATSRGAVLEAYGYTF.

The chain combines TRBV10-3 with TRBJ1-2; 9 bases match TRBD1. V shed 0 bases, J shed 2 bases, and the junction held 4 bases outside the gene matches. The germline V gene encodes CDR1 ENHRY and CDR2 SYGVKD. The CDR3 runs to 16 residues. CDR3 loop: CAISESTGGVNYGYTF. The CDR3 region has the DNA TGTGCCATCAGTGAGTCGACAGGGGGGGTGAACTATGGCTACACCTTC.

This clonotype was counted between two and nine times. This chain uses TRBV6-1 with TRBJ2-1, with 7 nucleotides matching TRBD1. Per the germline V gene, CDR1 is MNHNS and CDR2 is SASEGT. V lost 6 bases, J lost 6 bases, and 14 bases stayed unmatched. This CDR3 contains 16 residues. This chain's CDR3 is CASSRTGTVKGNEQFF. CDR3 in DNA: TGTGCCAGCAGCCGAACCGGGACAGTAAAAGGCAATGAGCAGTTCTTC.

This sequence joins TRBV10-3 and TRBJ2-3, with D possibly being TRBD1 (6 bases). Looked up from germline, CDR1 is ENHRY and CDR2 is SYGVKD. The CDR3 extends over 15 amino acids. V lost 6 bases and J 2 bases, leaving 15 bases between the germline ends. Written as DNA, the CDR3 is TGTGCCATCAGCCCCAGACAGGAATACACAGATACGCAGTATTTT. Translated, it gives CAISPRQEYTDTQYF.

This chain links TRBV11-2 with TRBJ2-5; D is perhaps TRBD2 (6 bases). In germline, CDR1 is SGHAT, CDR2 FQNNGV. The CDR3 extends over 15 amino acids. Trimming shortened V by 3 bases and J by 7 bases, and 18 bases separated the two germline ends. The CDR3, as DNA: TGTGCCAGCAGCTTGAGTACTAGCCGTCCGGGGACCCAGTACTTC. Its translation is CASSLSTSRPGTQYF.

This clonotype has more than one count but fewer than ten. The chain combines TRBV15 with TRBJ2-1; 14 positions match TRBD2. Per the germline V gene, CDR1 is LNHNV and CDR2 is YYDKDF (reference sequence). The CDR3 covers 16 residues. V gave up 5 bases and J gave up 8 bases; unmatched junction bases: 8. CDR3 nucleotides: TGTGCCACCAGCCCTGTAGGGACTAGCGGGAGAGATGAGCAGTTCTTC. Protein: CATSPVGTSGRDEQFF.